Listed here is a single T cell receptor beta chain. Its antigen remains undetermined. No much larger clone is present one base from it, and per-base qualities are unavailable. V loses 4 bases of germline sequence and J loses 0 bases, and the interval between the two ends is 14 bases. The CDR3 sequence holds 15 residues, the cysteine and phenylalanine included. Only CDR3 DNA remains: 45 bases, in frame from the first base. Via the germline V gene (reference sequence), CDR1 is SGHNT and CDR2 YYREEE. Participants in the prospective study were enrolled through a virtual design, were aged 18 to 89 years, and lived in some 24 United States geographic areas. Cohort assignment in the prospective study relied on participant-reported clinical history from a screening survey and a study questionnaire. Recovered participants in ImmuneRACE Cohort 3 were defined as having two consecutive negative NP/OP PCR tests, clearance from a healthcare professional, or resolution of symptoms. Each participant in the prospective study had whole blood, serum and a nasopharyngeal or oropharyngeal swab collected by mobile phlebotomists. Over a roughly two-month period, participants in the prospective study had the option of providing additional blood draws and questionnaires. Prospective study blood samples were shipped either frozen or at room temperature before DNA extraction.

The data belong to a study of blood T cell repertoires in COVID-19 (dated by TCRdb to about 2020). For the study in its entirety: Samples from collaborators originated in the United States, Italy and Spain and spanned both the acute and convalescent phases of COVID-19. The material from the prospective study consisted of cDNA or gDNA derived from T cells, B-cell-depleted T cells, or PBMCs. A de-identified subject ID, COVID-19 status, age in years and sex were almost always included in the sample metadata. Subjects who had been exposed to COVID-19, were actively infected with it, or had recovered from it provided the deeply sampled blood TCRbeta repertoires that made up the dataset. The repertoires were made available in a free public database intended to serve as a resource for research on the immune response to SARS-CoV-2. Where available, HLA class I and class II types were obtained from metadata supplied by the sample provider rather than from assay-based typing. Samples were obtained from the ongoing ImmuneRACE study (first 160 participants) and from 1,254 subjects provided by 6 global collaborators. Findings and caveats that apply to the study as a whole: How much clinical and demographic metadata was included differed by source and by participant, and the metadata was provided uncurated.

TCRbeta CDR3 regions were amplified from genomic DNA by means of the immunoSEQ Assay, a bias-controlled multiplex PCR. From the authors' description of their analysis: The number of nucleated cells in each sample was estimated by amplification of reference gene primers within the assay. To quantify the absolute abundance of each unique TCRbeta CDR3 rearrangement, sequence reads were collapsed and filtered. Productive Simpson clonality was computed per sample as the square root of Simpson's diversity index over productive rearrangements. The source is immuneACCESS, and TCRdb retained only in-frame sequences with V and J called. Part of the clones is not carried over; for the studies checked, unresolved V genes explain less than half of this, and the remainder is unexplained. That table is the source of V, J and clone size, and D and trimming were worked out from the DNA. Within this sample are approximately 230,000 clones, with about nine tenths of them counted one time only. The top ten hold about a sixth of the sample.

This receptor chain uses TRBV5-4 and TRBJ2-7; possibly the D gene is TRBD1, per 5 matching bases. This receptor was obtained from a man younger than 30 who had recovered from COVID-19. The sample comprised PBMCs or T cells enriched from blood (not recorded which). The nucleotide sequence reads TGTGCCAGCAGCCCCCGCCAGGGTCACTCCTACGAGCAGTACTTC. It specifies CASSPRQGHSYEQYF.